One sample yielded the 32 T cell receptor beta chains listed below, sequenced in a study of blood T cells in healthy people across ages. Primers used in a second PCR of roughly 6 to 11 cycles were a sample-barcoded 5' primer and a J-beta primer mix. TCRdb redid the calling of the 5' RACE reads with MiXCR, one entry per CDR3 protein. This table has roughly 1,500,000 distinct CDR3 sequences, approximately 38% appearing once. The sequenced sample consisted of blood. These receptors originate from a woman aged 18 to 35 in good health.

The V gene is TRBV6-2 or TRBV6-3, the J gene TRBJ2-7; D possibly corresponds to TRBD2 (6 bases). Germline CDR1 and CDR2: MNHEY and SVGEGT. This CDR3 region has 14 residues. V was cut by 2 bases and J by 0 bases, with 8 bases left in between. CDR3 amino acids: CASSYREDSYEQYF. The CDR3 bases are TGTGCCAGCAGTTACAGGGAGGACTCCTACGAGCAGTACTTC.

This chain connects TRBV12-3 or TRBV12-4 to TRBJ2-3; TRBD1 aligns across 9 bases. V lost 7 bases, J lost 6 bases, and 11 bases stayed unmatched. CDR3 length: 15 residues. The CDR3 bases are TGTGCCAGCAATTATGGACAGGGGAAGGGTGATACGCAGTATTTT. It yields the protein CASNYGQGKGDTQYF.

The chain links TRBV21-1 to TRBJ2-5; TRBD1, the D gene given by the table, was not confirmed from the DNA. TRBV21-1 is shown as a pseudogene. The CDR3 contains 14 residues. This CDR3 reads CASRTSRQEETQYF. The CDR3 nucleotides are TGTGCCAGCAGGACGTCTAGACAGGAGGAGACCCAGTACTTC.

V is TRBV5-1 and J is TRBJ2-3, with unresolved D. Trimming shortened V by 5 bases and J by 3 bases, and 10 bases separated the two germline ends. Germline V gives CDR1 SGHRS, CDR2 YFSETQ. The CDR3 runs 13 residues. The CDR3 DNA follows: TGCGCCAGCAGTCTCCAGCTTACAGATACGCAGTATTTT. Residues: CASSLQLTDTQYF.

This chain uses TRBV14 with TRBJ2-1; D possibly uses TRBD1 or TRBD2 (5 bases each). V lost 3 bases and J 15 bases, leaving 27 bases between the germline ends. Germline V gives CDR1 SGHDN, CDR2 FVKESK. CDR3 length: 16 residues. In nucleotides, the CDR3 is TGTGCCAGCAGCCAGGGGACGGGGCTAGTGGGTCTCATTCCGTTCTTC. Its protein is CASSQGTGLVGLIPFF.

This clonotype was picked up a small number of times. This rearrangement joins TRBV3-1 to TRBJ1-2, with TRBD1 identical over 8 bases. Germline V gives CDR1 LGHDT, CDR2 YNNKEL (reference sequence). This CDR3 region has 17 residues. After removal of 6 bases from V and 5 bases from J, the junction contained 17 bases not matched to a gene. The CDR3 DNA sequence: TGTGCCAGCAGGATATCCGGGACAGGCATAAAAGGTTATGGCTACACCTTC. Translation: CASRISGTGIKGYGYTF.

Worth noting for this clonotype: Germline is not matched at one junction end, which may reflect a read error. The V and J genes are TRBV9 and TRBJ1-2, with 11 bases fitting TRBD1. Germline V gene data show CDR1 as SGDLS and CDR2 as YYNGEE. The CDR3 covers 15 residues. The chain's CDR3 is CASSPTGQGDYGYNF. Written as DNA, the CDR3 is TGTGCCAGCAGCCCGACGGGACAGGGGGACTATGGCTACAACTTC.

This clonotype has only a few counts. The V gene is TRBV29-1, the J gene TRBJ1-5; D not certain. Per the germline V gene, CDR1 is SQVTM and CDR2 is ANQGSEA. V shed 7 bases and J shed 6 bases, with 13 bases lying between them. The length of the CDR3 is 12 residues. The DNA for the CDR3 is TGCAGCGCCGTCAGCGCGGGTCAGCCCCAGCATTTT. Its protein is CSAVSAGQPQHF.

V usage is TRBV20-1 and J usage is TRBJ2-5; D possibly corresponds to TRBD2 (5 bases). Trimming took off 1 base at V and 2 bases at J, with 17 bases between the two ends. The CDR3 runs to 16 residues. Germline assignment: CDR1 DFQATT and CDR2 SNEGSKA (reference sequence). The CDR3 sequence is CSARGSRVPLQETQYF. DNA for the CDR3: TGCAGTGCTAGAGGGTCGAGGGTACCCCTGCAAGAGACCCAGTACTTC.

The chain couples TRBV27 to TRBJ2-1, with D perhaps matching TRBD1 (5 bases). The germline CDR1 and CDR2 sequences are MNHEY and SMNVEV (reference sequence). CDR3 length: 17 amino acids. V lost 8 bases to trimming and J lost 4 bases, with 24 bases between them. The CDR3 loop reads CASQGRVGWGRYNEQFF. The DNA for the CDR3 is TGTGCCAGCCAGGGCAGGGTTGGATGGGGTAGGTACAATGAGCAGTTCTTC.

As to this clonotype: A much larger clone differs from this one at a single base, so this may be a read error. This chain links TRBV27 with TRBJ2-7, with 8 positions matching TRBD1. CDR1 MNHEY and CDR2 SMNVEV come from the germline V gene (reference sequence). Trimming cost V 3 bases and J 3 bases; bases outside gene matches: 4. The CDR3 totals 14 residues. The CDR3: CASSLGDRYYEQYF. The DNA for the CDR3 is TGTGCCAGCAGTTTGGGGGACAGGTACTACGAGCAGTACTTC.

CDR3 region: CATSDSYTEAFF. The CDR3 nucleotides read TGTGCCACCAGTGACAGTTACACTGAAGCTTTCTTT. The chain is built from TRBV24-1 and TRBJ1-1; D uncertain. Trimming took off 4 bases at V and 3 bases at J, with 5 bases between the two ends. This CDR3 region has 12 residues. Germline CDR1 reads KGHDR; CDR2 reads SFDVKD.

This clonotype was recorded a few times. This rearrangement joins TRBV9 to TRBJ2-7; D uncertain. This CDR3 has 13 residues. Germline CDR1 reads SGDLS; CDR2 reads YYNGEE. V lost 5 bases, J lost 2 bases, and 11 bases lay in between. The CDR3 sequence: CASSGDRPYEQYF. CDR3 in DNA: TGTGCCAGCAGTGGGGATCGGCCCTACGAGCAGTACTTC.

This clonotype has a handful of counts. V gene TRBV7-9 combines with J gene TRBJ1-4; tentatively, D is TRBD1 (5 bases). The CDR3 loop spans 15 amino acids. The germline V gene encodes CDR1 SEHNR and CDR2 FQNEAQ (reference sequence). V was cut by 5 bases and J by 8 bases, with 18 bases left in between. CDR3 in amino acids: CASSPIEGSREKLFF. The CDR3 DNA is TGTGCCAGCAGCCCGATTGAGGGGTCTAGGGAAAAACTGTTTTTT. Full variable domain (remainder filled in from reference TRBV7-9 and TRBJ1-4): DTGVSQNPRHKITKRGQNVTFRCDPISEHNRLYWYRQTLGQGPEFLTYFQNEAQLEKSRLLSDRFSAERPKGSFSTLEIQRTEQGDSAMYLCASSPIEGSREKLFFGSGTQLSVL.

V and J are TRBV28 and TRBJ1-1; D gene unclear. Germline CDR1 MDHEN, CDR2 SYDVKM. Between the trimmed V and J ends, which lost 3 bases and 3 bases, there was a span of 14 bases. The length of the CDR3 is 15 residues. The CDR3 coding sequence is TGTGCCAGCAGTTTGATCTCGAGTAGCGACACTGAAGCTTTCTTT. Residues: CASSLISSSDTEAFF.

This clonotype was detected ten times or more. The chain carries TRBV13 and TRBJ2-3; D gene unclear. CDR1 is PRHDT and CDR2 is FYEKMQ in the germline V gene (reference sequence). The CDR3 runs 12 residues. V gave up 5 bases and J gave up 5 bases, with 8 bases separating them. In nucleotides, the CDR3 is TGTGCCAGCAGCCCTCAAAGAGATACGCAGTATTTT. This translates into CASSPQRDTQYF.

CDR3 protein: CAAAGTGTGELFF. In nucleotides, the CDR3 is TGTGCCGCCGCCGGGACAGGGACCGGGGAGCTGTTTTTT. The V gene is TRBV28, the J gene TRBJ2-2, with 9 nucleotides matching TRBD1. Germline V gene sequence: CDR1 MDHEN, CDR2 SYDVKM. The J segment lost 5 bases and the V segment lost 11 bases, leaving 6 bases of the junction unmatched. The CDR3 length is 13 residues.

The rearrangement uses TRBV4-1 and TRBJ2-5; D gene uncertain. Trimming cost V 0 bases and J 2 bases, with 22 bases left between them. This CDR3 comprises 19 residues. Looked up from germline, CDR1 is MGHRA and CDR2 is YSYEKL. CDR3 protein: CASSQDHGPLRRGQETQYF. As DNA, the CDR3 is TGCGCCAGCAGCCAAGATCACGGACCTCTCAGACGTGGACAAGAGACCCAGTACTTC.

In its sample, this clonotype was seen a few times. CDR3 nucleotide sequence: TGTGCCAGCAGTGAAAAGGGTCAGGGGTTATACAATGAGCAGTTCTTC. This codes for CASSEKGQGLYNEQFF. The chain joins TRBV25-1 to TRBJ2-1; perhaps TRBD1 as D (6 bases). V gave up 2 bases and J gave up 4 bases, with 15 bases separating them. Per germline, CDR1 MGHDK and CDR2 SYGVNS. This CDR3 comprises 16 residues.

V and J are TRBV12-3 or TRBV12-4 and TRBJ2-6; 12 nucleotides align to TRBD2. Losses at the gene ends were 5 bases for V and 0 bases for J; bases not matched to a gene: 5. There are 18 residues in the CDR3. CDR3 in amino acids: CASSPGLAGTSGANVLTF. The DNA for the CDR3 is TGTGCCAGCAGTCCCGGACTAGCGGGAACCTCTGGGGCCAACGTCCTGACTTTC.

This rearrangement joins TRBV7-2 to TRBJ2-1; no clear D gene. The J call may be wrong; the DNA end is better matched by TRBJ2-7. This CDR3 contains 14 residues. CDR1 is SGHTA and CDR2 is FQGNSA in the germline V gene. DNA for the CDR3: TGTGCCAGCAGCGTGTCCCCAATAATGAGCGAGCAGTACTTC. It translates to CASSVSPIMSEQYF.

For this clonotype: A much bigger clone sits one base away, suggesting this may be a read error. The V gene is TRBV10-3, the J gene TRBJ2-7; 9 bases map to TRBD1. CDR1 is ENHRY and CDR2 is SYGVKD in the germline V gene. The CDR3 totals 13 residues. Trimming at V came to 11 bases and at J to 2 bases, leaving 7 bases not matched to a gene. The DNA of the CDR3 is TGTGCCGCAAGGACAGGGGATCCCTACGAGCAGTACTTC. Encoded protein: CAARTGDPYEQYF.

The chain couples TRBV6-6 to TRBJ1-2; 10 nucleotides match TRBD1. This CDR3 spans 16 amino acids. Looked up from germline, CDR1 is MNHNY and CDR2 is SVGAGI (reference sequence). With 2 bases clipped from V and 3 bases from J, the junction kept 6 bases outside the gene matches. The CDR3 DNA reads as TGTGCCAGCAGTTACCCGACAGGGGGCTTGGACTATGGCTACACCTTC. This sequence encodes CASSYPTGGLDYGYTF.

This chain joins TRBV10-3 and TRBJ2-5; D unresolved. The CDR3 is made up of 15 amino acids. Germline lookup yields CDR1 ENHRY and CDR2 SYGVKD. The V end lost 6 bases, the J end lost 11 bases, and 25 bases lay between the germline ends. DNA of the CDR3: TGTGCCATCAGGAAAGACCTGCAGTCCTACAATGAGCAGTACTTC. Translated: CAIRKDLQSYNEQYF.

V usage is TRBV20-1 and J usage is TRBJ2-7; a possible D gene is TRBD2 (7 bases). Per germline, CDR1 DFQATT and CDR2 SNEGSKA (reference sequence). There are 14 residues in the CDR3. V gave up 6 bases and J gave up 2 bases, with 17 bases separating them. This CDR3 is CSAPAGAFTYEQYF. The CDR3 DNA reads TGCAGTGCCCCGGCGGGGGCTTTCACCTACGAGCAGTACTTC.

This clonotype has a handful of counts. This sequence joins TRBV6-2 or TRBV6-3 and TRBJ2-3, with D possibly being TRBD2 (6 bases). There are 15 residues in the CDR3. Germline V lookup: CDR1 MNHEY, CDR2 SVGEGT. The V end was cut by 3 bases, the J end by 8 bases, with 18 bases between. The CDR3 DNA reads TGTGCCAGCAGTTATCCGGGGGACGGTCAGGGTACGCAGTATTTT. Amino acid sequence: CASSYPGDGQGTQYF.

The chain joins TRBV10-3 to TRBJ1-1; D not resolved. The V end was cut by 10 bases, the J end by 1 base, with 13 bases between. The CDR3 runs to 13 residues. From germline, CDR1 is ENHRY and CDR2 SYGVKD. CDR3 nucleotides: TGTGCCACGGTCTACAGAGAGAACACTGAAGCTTTCTTT. Amino acid sequence: CATVYRENTEAFF.

The chain recombines TRBV9 with TRBJ2-7, with 9 bases identical to TRBD1. V lost 4 bases and J lost 2; bases outside the gene matches: 7. This CDR3 is 15 amino acids long. Looked up from germline, CDR1 is SGDLS and CDR2 is YYNGEE. The CDR3 here is CASSPRQGGAYEQYF. For the CDR3, the DNA is TGTGCCAGCAGCCCCCGACAGGGGGGCGCCTACGAGCAGTACTTC.

This chain links TRBV4-2 with TRBJ2-1; 9 bases are shared with TRBD2. The CDR3 totals 17 residues. Per the germline V gene, CDR1 is LGHNA and CDR2 is YNFKEQ. V was pared by 0 bases and J by 6 bases, with 9 bases of the junction left unmatched. DNA for the CDR3: TGTGCCAGCAGCCAAGATCTCCGCAGCGGGGGGTCCAATGAGCAGTTCTTC. Its translation: CASSQDLRSGGSNEQFF.

The chain joins TRBV6-6 to TRBJ1-2, with 9 bases aligning to TRBD1. The CDR3 contains 14 residues. CDR1 is MNHNY and CDR2 is SVGAGI in the germline V gene (reference sequence). The V and J ends lost 0 bases and 8 bases, in that order; junction bases with no gene match: 4. The CDR3 region is CASSYSGQGDGYTF. For the CDR3, the DNA is TGTGCCAGCAGTTACTCGGGACAGGGAGACGGCTACACCTTC.

The rearrangement uses TRBV7-2 and TRBJ2-1; weak D call: TRBD2 (6 bases). Germline CDR1 and CDR2: SGHTA and FQGNSA. The CDR3 spans 15 residues. The ends were cut back, 3 bases at V and 2 bases at J, with 11 bases in the middle. Here the CDR3 DNA reads TGTGCCAGCAGCTTGACTACGGGAGCCTACAATGAGCAGTTCTTC. It codes for CASSLTTGAYNEQFF.

The chain links TRBV20-1 to TRBJ2-7; D might be TRBD1 (5 bases). The CDR3 is made up of 18 amino acids. CDR1 is DFQATT and CDR2 is SNEGSKA in the germline V gene (reference sequence). V was clipped by 5 bases and J by 2 bases, with 28 bases between them. As DNA, the CDR3 is TGCAGTGCTGGGCTGGGCAGGGAAAAGGTTTCACCCACCTACGAGCAGTACTTC. As protein: CSAGLGREKVSPTYEQYF.